This TCR beta chain is from a study of shared clonotypes between healthy human individuals. TCRdb keeps only in-frame clones here, not all; method: immunoSEQ multiplex PCR. The sample carries some 380,000 clones, approximately 96% recorded once. The CDR3 sequence is 16 residues long. Germline CDR1 reads SGHAT; CDR2 reads FQDESV (reference sequence). V lost 4 bases, J lost 4 bases, and 5 bases stayed unmatched. The sequencing input was memory CD8+ T cells sorted from blood. Specified subset: CD45RO+ cells pooled with CCR7-negative TemRA cells. The chain employs TRBV11-1 and TRBJ2-5, with TRBD2 identical over 14 bases. The TCR originated in a man younger than 45 in good health. CDR3 amino acids: CASSSPGTSGRETQYF. Written as DNA, the CDR3 is TGTGCCAGCAGCTCGCCCGGGACTAGCGGGAGAGAGACCCAGTACTTC.